Listed below are T cell receptor beta chains from one sample, sequenced in a study of blood T cell repertoires in COVID-19. The data were produced by immunoSEQ multiplex PCR, yet TCRdb's version contains in-frame clones alone and is incomplete. This table holds under 200,000 clones, approximately 90% found once. Sequenced material: peripheral blood. These receptors were taken from a man between 18 and 29 years old with acute or convalescent COVID-19. Both conserved end residues are part of each CDR3. The D gene is left open where the match is weak. Only some rows state a clone size, as once, few, many or a class for expanded clones.

DNA	CDR3	size	V	D	J
TGTGCCAGCAGTGAGGCATCCCTTGGAGAGACCCAGTACTTC	CASSEASLGETQYF	-	TRBV2	-	TRBJ2-5
TGTGCCAGCAGCTTCTGGGGAGTCGACACAGATACGCAGTATTTT	CASSFWGVDTDTQYF	-	TRBV7-6	-	TRBJ2-3
TGTGCCACCAGCAGGGACAGGGGGAGTCCTGAAGCTTTCTTT	CATSRDRGSPEAFF	-	TRBV15	TRBD1	TRBJ1-1
TGTGCCACCAGCAGTTATGGCCGGGACAGGGGGCTTGCGGGCAATCAGCCCCAGCATTTT	CATSSYGRDRGLAGNQPQHF	-	TRBV15	TRBD1	TRBJ1-5
TGCGCCAGCAGCCAGCACTCCAACAGGGAGTCCGGAAACACCATATATTTT	CASSQHSNRESGNTIYF	-	TRBV4-1	-	TRBJ1-3
TGTGCCAGCAGAGACAGGAGCGGGAACGCTGAAGCTTTCTTT	CASRDRSGNAEAFF	-	TRBV2	-	TRBJ1-1
TGTGCCAGCAGCTTGCGAATTTCCTACGAGCAGTACTTC	CASSLRISYEQYF	few	TRBV7-2	-	TRBJ2-7
TGTGCCAGTAGTTTTCAGGGGACCTATGGCTACACCTTC	CASSFQGTYGYTF	few	TRBV19	-	TRBJ1-2
TGTGCCAGTAGTTCCGGCGGACTAGGGCAAGAGACCCAGTACTTC	CASSSGGLGQETQYF	-	TRBV19	TRBD2	TRBJ2-5
TGTGCCAGCAGTACAGGGGGTACGAGGGCTGAAGCTTTCTTT	CASSTGGTRAEAFF	-	TRBV27	TRBD1	TRBJ1-1
TGCGCCAGCACCCGGGACGGGAGCTACGAGCAGTACTTC	CASTRDGSYEQYF	-	TRBV5-1	-	TRBJ2-7
TGTGCCAGCAGCGTCAGCACTAGCGGGAGAACAGATACGCAGTATTTT	CASSVSTSGRTDTQYF	-	TRBV9	TRBD2	TRBJ2-3
TGTGCCAGCAGCCAAGGGACTAGCGGCACAGATACGCAGTATTTT	CASSQGTSGTDTQYF	-	TRBV14	TRBD2	TRBJ2-3
TGTGCCAGCAGCTTGGGACTAGCGGGGCCCTACGAGCAGTACTTC	CASSLGLAGPYEQYF	-	TRBV5-4	TRBD2	TRBJ2-7
TGTGCCAGCAGCTTACGGACAGGAAACACCGGGGAGCTGTTTTTT	CASSLRTGNTGELFF	-	TRBV9	TRBD1	TRBJ2-2